This T cell receptor beta chain appears in the sequencing data of a study of OX40 agonist ivuxolimab in advanced cancers. Findings of the study overall: Partial responders at 0.1-3.0 mg/kg showed near-lowest clonal expansion.

CDR1 and CDR2 from the germline V gene are LNHDA and SQIVND (reference sequence). V lost 2 bases, J lost 3 bases, and 10 bases lay in between. CDR3 length equals 15 residues. The table came from immunoSEQ multiplex PCR; TCRdb's copy has only in-frame clones and leaves some out. Of 68,000 or so clones listed, less than 95% are singletons. Points on this clone: Its antigen is not identified.

The genes are TRBV19 and TRBJ1-4; D is perhaps TRBD1 (6 bases). This TCR derives from an adult with an advanced solid tumor such as melanoma, head and neck, liver or kidney cancer. The source was CD4+ or CD8+ T cells sorted from blood, collected in a trial of the OX40 agonist ivuxolimab. The CDR3 nucleotides read TGTGCCAGTAGTATAACCGACAGGCCTAATGAAAAACTGTTTTTT. Protein product: CASSITDRPNEKLFF.